This passage covers 10 T cell receptor beta chains from one sample sequenced in a study of cytomegalovirus exposure and HLA in healthy donors. This PCR relied on a set of 60 Vbeta primers and 13 Jbeta primers. Sequencing used immunoSEQ multiplex PCR; TCRdb keeps in-frame clones, though not all of them. This sample has roughly 120,000 clones; approximately 75% occur once, and the top ten carry roughly 4.5%. Input material: PBMCs. These receptors all come from a man between 50 and 59 years old in good health and CMV-seropositive.

The chain combines TRBV5-1 with TRBJ2-2, with TRBD1 matching 9 bases. This CDR3 is 16 amino acids long. The V segment lost 4 bases and the J segment 0 bases; nucleotides outside the gene matches: 4. Germline V gene sequence: CDR1 SGHRS, CDR2 YFSETQ. Here the CDR3 DNA reads TGCGCCAGCAGCGGGACAGGGACAACGAACACCGGGGAGCTGTTTTTT. Translation gives CASSGTGTTNTGELFF.

A note on this clone: At one boundary the junction diverges from the germline segment, which might be a read error. This chain connects TRBV28 to TRBJ2-3; TRBD2 matches at 10 bases. The germline V gene encodes CDR1 MDHEN and CDR2 SYDVKM. The CDR3 runs to 14 residues. CDR3 in amino acids: CASNTAGGADTQYF. CDR3 bases: TGTGCGAGCAACACAGCGGGGGGGGCAGATACGCAGTATTTT.

The table lists this clone with a count of one. The gene calls are TRBV28 and TRBJ2-7; D possibly corresponds to TRBD1 (6 bases). CDR1 MDHEN and CDR2 SYDVKM come from the germline V gene. The length of the CDR3 is 14 residues. V was shortened by 3 bases and J by 4 bases, with 13 bases between the two germline ends. CDR3 bases: TGTGCCAGCAGTTTGGTACAGGGAACATACGAGCAGTACTTC. This gives the protein CASSLVQGTYEQYF.

The table lists this clone with a count of one. The V gene is TRBV29-1, the J gene TRBJ1-4; 7 positions agree with TRBD1. CDR3 size: 15 residues. The V segment lost 1 base and the J segment 8 bases; nucleotides outside the gene matches: 10. The germline V gene encodes CDR1 SQVTM and CDR2 ANQGSEA. CDR3 amino acids: CSVEVPGTATEKLFF. The CDR3 bases are TGCAGCGTTGAAGTTCCCGGGACAGCTACCGAAAAACTGTTTTTT.

The V call is TRBV29-1, the J call TRBJ2-1; TRBD1 matches 7 bases. There are 14 residues in the CDR3. Losses at the gene ends were 1 base for V and 5 bases for J; bases not matched to a gene: 5. CDR1 and CDR2 from the germline V gene are SQVTM and ANQGSEA. DNA of the CDR3: TGCAGCGTTGAAGCGGGACAGCGAAACAATGAGCAGTTCTTC. Protein product: CSVEAGQRNNEQFF.

V usage is TRBV5-1 and J usage is TRBJ1-2; 8 positions match TRBD1. Germline V gene lookup returns CDR1 SGHRS and CDR2 YFSETQ. With V trimmed by 0 bases and J by 4 bases, 8 bases remained unmatched. This CDR3 comprises 16 residues. Here the CDR3 reads CASSLDPGQATYGYTF. DNA for the CDR3: TGCGCCAGCAGCTTGGACCCGGGACAGGCAACCTATGGCTACACCTTC.

Details on this clone: Compared with germline, one end of the junction differs, possibly owing to a read error. The V call is TRBV2, the J call TRBJ1-5; 10 nucleotides line up with TRBD1. The CDR3 totals 13 residues. Germline V gives CDR1 SNHLY, CDR2 FYNNEI. CDR3 sequence: CASSGQGGQPRHF. The CDR3 DNA sequence: TGTGCCAGCAGCGGACAGGGGGGTCAGCCCCGGCATTTT. The entire variable domain, with the rest obtained from reference TRBV2 and TRBJ1-5, is as follows: EPEVTQTPSHQVTQMGQEVILRCVPISNHLYFYWYRQILGQKVEFLVSFYNNEISEKSEIFDDQFSVERPDGSNFTLKIRSTKLEDSAMYFCASSGQGGQPRHFGDGTRLSIL.

This chain connects TRBV19 to TRBJ2-2; 14 bases line up with TRBD2. There are 17 residues in the CDR3. The germline CDR1 and CDR2 sequences are LNHDA and SQIVND (reference sequence). V was clipped by 0 bases and J by 7 bases; unmatched bases: 4. CDR3 in amino acids: CASSIERLAGGSGELFF. The CDR3 DNA sequence: TGTGCCAGTAGTATAGAACGACTAGCGGGAGGGAGCGGGGAGCTGTTTTTT.

V gene TRBV6-1 combines with J gene TRBJ2-1, with 7 bases aligning to TRBD1. The V and J ends lost 8 bases and 1 base, in that order; junction bases with no gene match: 5. The CDR3 is 14 residues long. Germline CDR1 MNHNS, CDR2 SASEGT. CDR3 DNA: TGTGCCAGCTGGGCAGGGGGATCCTACAATGAGCAGTTCTTC. Amino acids: CASWAGGSYNEQFF.

The V and J genes are TRBV2 and TRBJ2-5; 11 bases line up with TRBD1. Losses at the gene ends were 6 bases for V and 5 bases for J; bases not matched to a gene: 8. CDR3 length: 15 residues. Germline CDR1 SNHLY, CDR2 FYNNEI. The CDR3 spells CASRAGQGARETQYF. CDR3 coding DNA: TGTGCCAGCAGGGCCGGACAGGGGGCGAGGGAGACCCAGTACTTC.